This T cell receptor (beta chain) originates from a study of blood T cell repertoires in COVID-19. V dropped 1 base and J dropped 6; count of bases not matched to a gene: 11. Germline CDR1 reads WNHNN; CDR2 reads SYGVQD (reference sequence). This CDR3 has 17 amino acids. Libraries were prepared by immunoSEQ multiplex PCR; TCRdb keeps only in-frame clonotypes and omits some of them. This table holds about 34,000 clones, about 75% found once. This rearrangement joins TRBV10-1 to TRBJ1-4, with TRBD1 matching over 7 bases. The sample comprised peripheral blood. The origin of this receptor is a man aged 80 or over with active or convalescent COVID-19. The CDR3 sequence is CASSEFSGNRGHEKLFF. CDR3 DNA: TGCGCCAGCAGTGAGTTTTCGGGGAATAGGGGGCATGAAAAACTGTTTTTT.